This entry lists 21 T cell receptor beta chains sequenced from one sample in a study of response to subunit inactivated influenza vaccine. TCRdb itself ran the RT-PCR reads through MiXCR, one entry per CDR3 protein. The table lists approximately 480,000 distinct CDR3 sequences, approximately 9.9% of them singletons. Material: PBMCs from blood, obtained roughly 48 days after vaccination. The receptor source for this set is a man aged 50-60 years who received an inactivated influenza vaccine.

This sequence joins TRBV2 and TRBJ1-2; D is ambiguous. CDR3 length: 15 amino acids. Deletions cut 4 bases from V and 0 bases from J, with 12 bases between. Germline V gives CDR1 SNHLY, CDR2 FYNNEI. CDR3 protein: CASSGLRIANYGYTF. CDR3 nucleotides: TGTGCCAGCAGTGGCTTAAGGATAGCTAACTATGGCTACACCTTC.

This clonotype has a count of ten or more. The rearrangement uses TRBV5-1 and TRBJ2-3, with TRBD2 identical over 10 bases. This CDR3 comprises 16 residues. V shed 2 bases, J shed 3 bases, and the junction held 6 bases outside the gene matches. Per the germline V gene, CDR1 is SGHRS and CDR2 is YFSETQ. This chain's CDR3 is CASSFGAGGNTDTQYF. The CDR3 coding sequence is TGCGCCAGCAGCTTTGGAGCGGGAGGGAATACAGATACGCAGTATTTT.

This clonotype has just a few counts. The chain uses TRBV11-2 and TRBJ1-2; D ambiguous. Germline CDR1 and CDR2: SGHAT and FQNNGV. Trimming removed 4 bases at V and 0 bases at J, with 6 bases between. The CDR3 is made up of 13 amino acids. CDR3 protein: CASSSIANYGYTF. CDR3 DNA sequence: TGTGCCAGCAGCTCCATAGCTAACTATGGCTACACCTTC.

This chain links TRBV20-1 with TRBJ2-5, with TRBD1 matching over 7 bases. CDR3 size: 15 residues. Germline CDR1 and CDR2: DFQATT and SNEGSKA (reference sequence). The junction had 8 bases not matched to a gene; V was cut back by 2 bases and J by 2 bases. As DNA, the CDR3 is TGCAGTGCTAGAAGGGACAGTGGGAATCAAGAGACCCAGTACTTC. It codes for CSARRDSGNQETQYF.

The rearrangement uses TRBV7-9 and TRBJ2-3; 8 bases line up with TRBD2. Trimming took 5 bases from V and 0 from J; bases not matched to a gene: 7. The CDR3 extends over 16 amino acids. Germline-derived CDR1 and CDR2 are SEHNR and FQNEAQ (reference sequence). The chain's CDR3 is CASSPRRGGSTDTQYF. CDR3 coding DNA: TGTGCCAGCAGCCCAAGACGCGGGGGGAGCACAGATACGCAGTATTTT. Full variable domain (outside the CDR3, taken from reference TRBV7-9 and TRBJ2-3): DTGVSQNPRHKITKRGQNVTFRCDPISEHNRLYWYRQTLGQGPEFLTYFQNEAQLEKSRLLSDRFSAERPKGSFSTLEIQRTEQGDSAMYLCASSPRRGGSTDTQYFGPGTRLTVL.

This chain connects TRBV7-2 to TRBJ1-2; D perhaps matches TRBD1 (6 bases). V dropped 3 bases and J dropped 2 bases, with 13 bases sitting between them. CDR1 and CDR2 (germline): SGHTA, FQGNSA. The CDR3 is 15 amino acids. CDR3 coding DNA: TGTGCCAGCAGCTTTATAGGGGGGGCCAACTATGGCTACACCTTC. Its translation is CASSFIGGANYGYTF. Supplemented by reference TRBV7-2 and TRBJ1-2, the full variable domain reads GAGVSQSPSNKVTEKGKDVELRCDPISGHTALYWYRQSLGQGLEFLIYFQGNSAPDKSGLPSDRFSAERTGGSVSTLTIQRTQQEDSAVYLCASSFIGGANYGYTFGSGTRLTVV.

This clonotype was seen repeatedly, ten times or more. The chain joins TRBV5-1 to TRBJ2-5; D is perhaps TRBD1 (6 bases). V gave up 4 bases and J gave up 1 base, with 14 bases separating them. The CDR3 extends over 15 amino acids. Germline V lookup: CDR1 SGHRS, CDR2 YFSETQ. This CDR3 is CASSRQAGAQETQYF. As DNA, the CDR3 is TGCGCCAGCAGCAGACAGGCCGGAGCCCAAGAGACCCAGTACTTC.

This clonotype was counted a few times. The V and J genes are TRBV4-2 and TRBJ2-5, with TRBD2 matching 11 bases. The V and J ends lost 1 base and 5 bases, in that order; junction bases with no gene match: 3. CDR3 size: 15 residues. Germline assignment: CDR1 LGHNA and CDR2 YNFKEQ. CDR3 residues: CASSQVAGGQETQYF. In nucleotides, the CDR3 is TGTGCCAGCAGCCAAGTAGCGGGGGGGCAGGAGACCCAGTACTTC.

The genes are TRBV6-2 or TRBV6-3 and TRBJ2-3; 10 bases match TRBD1. The V gene end was trimmed by 6 bases and the J gene end by 4 bases; junction bases not matched to a gene: 7. CDR1 is MNHEY, CDR2 SVGEGT, per germline. The CDR3 runs to 15 residues. CDR3 sequence: CASRRQGASADTQYF. As DNA, the CDR3 is TGTGCCAGCAGAAGACAGGGGGCGTCTGCAGATACGCAGTATTTT.

The chain joins TRBV12-3 or TRBV12-4 to TRBJ1-2; 7 bases match TRBD1. Trimming cost V 6 bases and J 4 bases; bases outside gene matches: 11. CDR3 length equals 15 residues. CDR3 sequence reads: CASRRLTGAGYGYTF. DNA of the CDR3: TGTGCCAGCAGACGACTAACAGGGGCGGGCTATGGCTACACCTTC.

The V and J genes are TRBV12-3 or TRBV12-4 and TRBJ1-2, with 9 nucleotides matching TRBD1. The CDR3 spans 15 residues. J gave up 6 bases and V 0 bases, and 5 bases lay outside the gene matches. The CDR3 DNA sequence: TGTGCCAGCAGTTTAGCCGGGACAGGGAGGGATGGCTACACCTTC. It codes for CASSLAGTGRDGYTF.

This clonotype was recorded a few times. The CDR3 DNA reads as TGTGCCAGCAGTTTACTCGCAGGGGCGAACACCGGGGAGCTGTTTTTT. As protein: CASSLLAGANTGELFF. V is TRBV27 and J is TRBJ2-2; maybe TRBD1 (6 bases). The CDR3 runs 16 residues. Trimming cost V 2 bases and J 0 bases, with 10 bases left between them. Germline CDR1 reads MNHEY; CDR2 reads SMNVEV (reference sequence).

The rearrangement links TRBV27 to TRBJ2-7; the match to TRBD2 covers 15 bases. CDR1 and CDR2 (germline): MNHEY, SMNVEV (reference sequence). Unmatched junction bases numbered 4, after V lost 3 bases and J lost 7 bases. CDR3 size: 15 residues. The CDR3 loop reads CASSFGLAGGREQYF. As DNA, the CDR3 is TGTGCCAGCAGTTTTGGACTAGCGGGAGGGAGAGAGCAGTACTTC.

V is TRBV3-1 and J is TRBJ1-1; possibly TRBD1 for D (5 bases). Germline values: CDR1 LGHDT, CDR2 YNNKEL (reference sequence). CDR3 length: 18 amino acids. V lost 2 bases to trimming and J lost 4 bases, with 23 bases between them. This CDR3 is CASSQRSRATRKGTEAFF. DNA of the CDR3: TGTGCCAGCAGCCAACGCTCCAGGGCCACCCGGAAAGGCACTGAAGCTTTCTTT.

This clonotype was observed once. The chain is built from TRBV5-6 and TRBJ2-3; a possible D gene is TRBD2 (6 bases). V was shortened by 4 bases and J by 1 base, with 13 bases between the two germline ends. The CDR3 covers 15 residues. Germline V gene lookup returns CDR1 SGHDT and CDR2 YYEEEE. CDR3 loop: CASSPRGIRTDTQYF. The CDR3 DNA reads TGTGCCAGCAGCCCCCGGGGGATTCGCACAGATACGCAGTATTTT.

As for this clonotype: One junction end disagrees with the germline gene, perhaps due to a read error. This chain links TRBV7-9 with TRBJ1-3; D call uncertain. The CDR3 sequence is 11 residues long. Germline lookup yields CDR1 SEHNR and CDR2 FQNEAQ (reference sequence). The CDR3 reads CASSLATITAF. The CDR3 DNA is TGTGCCAGCAGCTTAGCCACCATAACAGCTTTT.

The chain uses TRBV18 and TRBJ1-5, with D perhaps TRBD1 (5 bases). The CDR3 runs to 20 residues. CDR1 KGHSH and CDR2 LQKENI come from the germline V gene. Trimming removed 3 bases from V and 2 bases from J, with 26 bases in between. In DNA, the CDR3 is TGTGCCAGCTCACCTGCCGGGCAGGGAAAGGGCATGATCGGCAATCAGCCCCAGCATTTT. Residues: CASSPAGQGKGMIGNQPQHF.

The chain combines TRBV4-2 with TRBJ2-1, with 12 nucleotides matching TRBD2. Germline-derived CDR1 and CDR2 are LGHNA and YNFKEQ. The CDR3 has 17 residues. V was pared by 4 bases and J by 8 bases, with 12 bases of the junction left unmatched. The CDR3 DNA is TGTGCCAGCAGCCGCCCTTCCCTAGCGGGGGGGCTCTATGAGCAGTTCTTC. This gives the protein CASSRPSLAGGLYEQFF.

This clonotype was recorded many times. This chain links TRBV7-2 with TRBJ1-3; D gene unclear. Trimming took off 7 bases at V and 0 bases at J, with 10 bases between the two ends. The CDR3 length is 14 residues. Germline V CDR1 and CDR2: SGHTA, FQGNSA. The CDR3 spells CASTDSSSGNTIYF. The CDR3 DNA is TGTGCCAGCACGGATTCGAGCTCTGGAAACACCATATATTTT. The full variable domain, its missing parts supplied by reference TRBV7-2 and TRBJ1-3, is GAGVSQSPSNKVTEKGKDVELRCDPISGHTALYWYRQSLGQGLEFLIYFQGNSAPDKSGLPSDRFSAERTGGSVSTLTIQRTQQEDSAVYLCASTDSSSGNTIYFGEGSWLTVV.

Ten or more counts support this clonotype. The CDR3 DNA reads as TGTGCCAGCAGTTCCCTAGCGGGACTAGCGGGAGACGATAATGAGCAGTTCTTC. Translating it yields CASSSLAGLAGDDNEQFF. The V gene is TRBV27, the J gene TRBJ2-1, with 14 bases that match TRBD2. CDR3 size: 18 residues. V lost 4 bases, J lost 7 bases, and 12 bases stayed unmatched. Germline V gene data show CDR1 as MNHEY and CDR2 as SMNVEV (reference sequence).

The chain employs TRBV6-5 and TRBJ2-3; TRBD2 matches at 11 bases. Germline V gene lookup returns CDR1 MNHEY and CDR2 SVGAGI. Losses at the gene ends were 0 bases for V and 1 base for J; bases not matched to a gene: 9. The CDR3 has 19 amino acids. The chain's CDR3 is CASSYSVGSGRAGTDTQYF. The CDR3 DNA reads TGTGCCAGCAGTTACTCGGTGGGTAGCGGGAGGGCCGGCACAGATACGCAGTATTTT.